The clone carrying this T cell receptor beta chain was counted only a few times. What it binds is not known. This specimen belongs to a study of molecular identifiers for immune sequencing clone quantification. With 5 bases clipped from V and 0 bases from J, the junction kept 4 bases outside the gene matches. The germline gives CDR1 LNHDA, CDR2 SQIVND (reference sequence). This CDR3 is built from 14 residues. Study observations and caveats: Jurkat TCR RNA from one cell was spiked into one million naive cells, and it was reportedly detectable there. More than 97% of effector molecules, versus under 1% of naive-cell molecules, belonged to clones above 20 RNA copies.

In the sort, naive CD8 T cells were defined as CD8+CD4-CCR7+CD45RA+. One entry per CDR3 protein, called by TCRdb with MiXCR from the PCR reads. The sample has approximately 680,000 distinct CDR3 sequences, roughly 27% seen once. The specimen was naive CD8+ T cells from blood, with Jurkat cell RNA spiked in. Regarding subset: FACS-sorted CD8+CD4-CCR7+CD45RA+ naive T cells. This sequence joins TRBV19 and TRBJ2-7; 7 nucleotides agree with TRBD1. The receptor was derived from a human donor in good health. Some libraries in this study had Jurkat cell RNA spiked in. The CDR3, as DNA: TGTGCCAGTAGTGCTCAGGGGGACTCCTACGAGCAGTACTTC. Encoded protein: CASSAQGDSYEQYF.